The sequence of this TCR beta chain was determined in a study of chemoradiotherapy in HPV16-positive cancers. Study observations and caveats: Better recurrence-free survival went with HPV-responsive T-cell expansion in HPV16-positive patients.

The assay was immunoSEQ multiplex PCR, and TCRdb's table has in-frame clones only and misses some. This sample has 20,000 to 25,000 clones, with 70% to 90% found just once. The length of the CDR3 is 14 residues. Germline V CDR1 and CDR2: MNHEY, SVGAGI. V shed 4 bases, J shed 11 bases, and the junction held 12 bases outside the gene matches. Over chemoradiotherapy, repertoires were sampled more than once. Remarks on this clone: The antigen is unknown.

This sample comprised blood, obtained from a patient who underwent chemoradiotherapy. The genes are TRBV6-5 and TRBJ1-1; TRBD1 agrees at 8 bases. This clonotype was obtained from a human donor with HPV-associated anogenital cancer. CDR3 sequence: CASSSQGRGLVAFF. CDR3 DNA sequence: TGTGCCAGCAGTTCCCAGGGCAGGGGGCTGGTTGCTTTCTTT.